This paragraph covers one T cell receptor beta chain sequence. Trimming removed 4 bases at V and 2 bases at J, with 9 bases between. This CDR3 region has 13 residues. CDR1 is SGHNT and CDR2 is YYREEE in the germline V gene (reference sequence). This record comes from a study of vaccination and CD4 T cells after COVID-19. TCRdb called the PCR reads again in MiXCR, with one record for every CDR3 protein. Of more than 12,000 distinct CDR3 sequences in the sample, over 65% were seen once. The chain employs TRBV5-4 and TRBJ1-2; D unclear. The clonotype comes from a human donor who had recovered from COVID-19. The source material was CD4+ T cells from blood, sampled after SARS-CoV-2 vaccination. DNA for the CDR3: TGTGCCAGCAGCCCCTCTGGGAACTATGGCTACACCTTC. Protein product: CASSPSGNYGYTF.